The clone carrying this T cell receptor (beta chain) has only a few counts. Antigen: not known. Unmatched junction bases numbered 10, after V lost 3 bases and J lost 9 bases. The CDR3 spans 15 residues. Germline CDR1 is DFQATT and CDR2 is SNEGSKA (reference sequence). The data are from a study of CD8 T cells in ankylosing spondylitis. Overall study results and limits: Apparently characteristic of ankylosing spondylitis blood was a TCR beta motif (eight highly homologous variants). Before this, some motif variants had been reported in reactive arthritis synovial fluid and blood.

Via MiXCR, TCRdb re-called the 5' RACE reads, giving one row per CDR3 protein. The data contain roughly 230,000 distinct CDR3 sequences, about 18% of them singletons. This chain joins TRBV20-1 and TRBJ2-1; 11 bases map to TRBD2. This receptor was identified in a male donor with ankylosing spondylitis or in good health (not recorded which). Source material: blood, either unsorted or a sorted T cell fraction (not recorded which). This CDR3 reads CSASPLAGELGEQFF. As DNA, the CDR3 is TGCAGTGCTAGCCCACTAGCGGGAGAACTGGGTGAGCAGTTCTTC.